The 6 T cell receptor beta chains below were found in one sample sequenced in a study of cytomegalovirus exposure and HLA in healthy donors. Use of 60 Vbeta and 13 Jbeta primers characterized the PCR. This table comes from immunoSEQ multiplex PCR, and its TCRdb copy is limited to in-frame clones, with some not included. Of about 200,000 clones in the sample, 65% to 80% were seen once. Sequences were obtained from PBMCs. The origin of the receptors is a man between 45 and 60 years old in good health and CMV-seronegative.

This clone occurred a few times. The gene calls are TRBV5-1 and TRBJ2-7; TRBD1 is a possible D gene (6 bases). The CDR3 extends over 13 amino acids. CDR1 is SGHRS and CDR2 is YFSETQ in the germline V gene. The V end lost 2 bases, the J end lost 5 bases, and 11 bases lay between the germline ends. In DNA, the CDR3 is TGCGCCAGCAGCTTTTCAGGGGTCGACGAGCAGTACTTC. Its protein product is CASSFSGVDEQYF.

This clone was picked up a small number of times. The genes are TRBV4-1 and TRBJ2-1; 8 bases align to TRBD2. V was pared by 5 bases and J by 1 base, with 4 bases of the junction left unmatched. This CDR3 spans 15 amino acids. CDR1 is MGHRA, CDR2 YSYEKL, per germline. CDR3 amino acids: CASSTSGGSYNEQFF. CDR3 nucleotide sequence: TGCGCCAGCAGCACCAGCGGGGGTTCCTACAATGAGCAGTTCTTC.

This clone was found once. The CDR3 DNA is TGTGCCAGCAGTCCCCTACGGACAGGGCGCCAAGAGACCCAGTACTTC. Protein product: CASSPLRTGRQETQYF. J is TRBJ2-5 and V is TRBV27, with 8 bases aligning to TRBD1. The CDR3 spans 16 residues. Trimming took 5 bases from V and 1 from J; bases not matched to a gene: 9. CDR1 and CDR2 (germline): MNHEY, SMNVEV (reference sequence).

The chain employs TRBV6-1 and TRBJ1-1, with 9 positions matching TRBD1. V dropped 6 bases and J dropped 3; count of bases not matched to a gene: 5. Germline CDR1 reads MNHNS; CDR2 reads SASEGT. The CDR3 is 14 amino acids. The CDR3 region is CASREQGAHTEAFF. As DNA, the CDR3 is TGTGCCAGCAGAGAACAGGGGGCCCACACTGAAGCTTTCTTT.

V and J are TRBV30 and TRBJ1-5, with 10 bases identical to TRBD1. This CDR3 has 16 amino acids. From germline, CDR1 is GTSNPN and CDR2 SVGIG (reference sequence). The V segment lost 2 bases and the J segment 3 bases; nucleotides outside the gene matches: 7. The CDR3 DNA reads as TGTGCCTGGAGTCACCGGGACAGGGGAACCAATCAGCCCCAGCATTTT. Protein: CAWSHRDRGTNQPQHF.

This chain links TRBV18 with TRBJ2-6, with TRBD1 matching over 8 bases. This CDR3 spans 18 amino acids. With 2 bases clipped from V and 0 bases from J, the junction kept 6 bases outside the gene matches. Germline V gives CDR1 KGHSH, CDR2 LQKENI. In DNA, the CDR3 is TGTGCCAGCTCACCATTGACAGGGGCCCTCTCTGGGGCCAACGTCCTGACTTTC. Translating it yields CASSPLTGALSGANVLTF.